This T cell receptor beta chain was captured by sequencing in a study of T cell repertoires in cytomegalovirus infection. About the study: It can be stated that public TCR beta signatures indicated CMV infection as well as a matching HLA type.

Study-wide findings and caveats: The study found HLA-C-restricted CMV-specific TCR beta clonotypes dominating the ex vivo response. There were carriers of CMV plus the relevant HLA, and cumulative public TCR beta family frequency identified them.

TCRdb processed the reads anew with MiXCR; each CDR3 protein has one entry. The sample contains about 490,000 distinct CDR3 sequences, 16% of which appear only once. This clonotype was found a few times. Its antigen is undetermined. This CDR3 spans 15 amino acids. V was cut by 6 bases and J by 0 bases, with 12 bases left in between. Germline V CDR1 and CDR2: MNHEY, SVGAGI. The chain has TRBV6-5 and TRBJ1-3; D not resolved. Sequenced sample: CD8+ T cells from PBMCs. The TCR comes from a human donor in good health (CMV status not recorded). Some clones in this sample may be carry-over from other donors' samples. The CDR3: CASRPSPYSGNTIYF. For the CDR3, the DNA is TGTGCCAGCAGACCCTCTCCTTACTCTGGAAACACCATATATTTT.